This T cell receptor beta chain was identified during a study of T cells in localized non-small cell lung cancer (TCRdb year 2020). Study-level background: The study examined T cell repertoires in under 300 patients with early-stage NSCLC and compared tumors with uninvolved tumor-adjacent lungs. All 236 NSCLC patients in the cohort were treatment-naive and had localized lung tumors that were resected. Of the NSCLC patients, over 120 were male and some 97 were female, and the mean age was around 70 years.

The germline V gene specifies MNHNS as CDR1 and SASEGT as CDR2. V has 3 bases trimmed and J has 5 bases trimmed; junction bases matching no gene number 9. The CDR3 measures 15 amino acids from cysteine to phenylalanine. The entry retains the CDR3 DNA only, 45 bases that are in frame from base 1. At diagnosis, tumor, uninvolved tumor-adjacent lung and peripheral blood were collected and then preserved as a mix of FFPE and fresh-frozen material. For TCR repertoire profiling, the blood samples were analyzed as peripheral blood mononuclear cells. Comments on this clone: Its antigen remains unidentified. Base qualities are not provided; no much larger clone lies one nucleotide away.

The immunoSEQ Assay was used to sequence TCR beta CDR3 regions from DNA. The study's own analysis went as follows. To compute T cell density, TCR beta template counts were normalized to usable DNA, which was estimated by amplifying housekeeping genes. Using the preseqR package, richness was estimated by extrapolating to 120,000 templates for tissue samples and 400,000 templates for PBMC samples. Clonality was defined as one minus Pielou's evenness. Tissue-enriched TCRs were identified through differential abundance testing performed on productive amino-acid clonotypes, with a minimum total count of 5 and an alpha of 0.1. The Jaccard Index and the Morisita Overlap Index were used to measure how much the repertoires overlapped between compartments. TCR beta CDR3s were clustered by GLIPH together with public tetramer-defined viral CDR3s, and at least three viral sequences plus V-gene enrichment were required for viral motifs. This immuneACCESS table, as held by TCRdb, lists in-frame sequences with V and J called but not all clones. Of the missing ones, under half trace to an unresolved V gene in checked studies; the others have no known cause. That table is the source of V, J and clone size, and D and trimming were worked out from the DNA. This sample gives some 19,000 clones in total; about 81% of them show up just once. The ten largest clonotypes hold about 2.2% of the sample.

General study outcomes and caveats: Since the design was exploratory, TCR variables were selected using unadjusted p-values with no false-discovery rate correction. Uninvolved tumor-adjacent lung showed the highest T cell clonality, higher than tumor, which suggests more focused antigenic responses in the adjacent lung. Longer overall survival was associated with higher T cell density in blood, whereas shorter survival was associated with higher clonality in adjacent lung. Multi-region tumor sequencing was not performed, so intratumor heterogeneity could not be excluded. A median of around 57 of the top 100 tumor clones were detected in paired uninvolved adjacent lung, and about 29 of these tumor clones were also found among the top 100 clones of the paired uninvolved adjacent lung.

The chain was built from TRBV6-1 and TRBJ2-7; TRBD1 fits 8 bases in the junction. The sequence derives from a man between 40 and 75 years old with stage I lung adenocarcinoma. The sample here was peripheral blood, taken before any cancer treatment. The CDR3 region has the sequence CASSDARTGRNEQYF. DNA sequence: TGTGCCAGCAGTGATGCCAGGACAGGGAGGAACGAGCAGTACTTC.